This TCR beta chain emerged from a study of post-analysis software for immune sequencing data. Sequencing libraries made from TCR beta cDNA carried unique molecular identifiers. The authors obtained approximately 460,000 cDNA molecules from around 0.96 to 9.9 million T cells. TCRdb re-called the PCR reads through MiXCR, storing one row per CDR3 protein. The sample yields hundreds of thousands of distinct CDR3 sequences, about 40% seen once. Study conclusions and caveats: Significantly lower normalized Chao1 diversity was found in patients with multiple sclerosis relative to controls. There were roughly 5 TRBV segments more frequent in patients than controls, and TRBV5-6, TRBV5-1 and TRBV20-1 were among them.

This clonotype appeared a few times. The antigen is not known. Trimming removed 5 bases at V and 10 bases at J, with 14 bases between. Germline V gives CDR1 LNHNV, CDR2 YYDKDF (reference sequence). The CDR3 has 12 amino acids. The sequence derives from a girl aged 2 to 9 with multiple sclerosis. The rearrangement uses TRBV15 and TRBJ1-2; TRBD1 is a possible D gene (6 bases). Source material: blood. Here the CDR3 reads CATSGRGQLYTF. Written as DNA, the CDR3 is TGTGCCACCAGCGGGCGCGGACAGCTCTACACCTTC.